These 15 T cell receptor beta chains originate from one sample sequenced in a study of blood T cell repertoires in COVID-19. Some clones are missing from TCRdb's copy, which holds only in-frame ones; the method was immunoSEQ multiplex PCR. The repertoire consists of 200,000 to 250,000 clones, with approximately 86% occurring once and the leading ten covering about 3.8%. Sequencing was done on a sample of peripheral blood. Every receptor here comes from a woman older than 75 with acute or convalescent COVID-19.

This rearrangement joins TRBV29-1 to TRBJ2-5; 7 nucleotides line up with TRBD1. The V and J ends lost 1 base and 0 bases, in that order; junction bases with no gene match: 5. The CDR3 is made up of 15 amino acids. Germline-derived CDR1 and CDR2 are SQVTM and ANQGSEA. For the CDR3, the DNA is TGCAGCGTTGAAGGGTGGGACAGAGACCAAGAGACCCAGTACTTC. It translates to CSVEGWDRDQETQYF.

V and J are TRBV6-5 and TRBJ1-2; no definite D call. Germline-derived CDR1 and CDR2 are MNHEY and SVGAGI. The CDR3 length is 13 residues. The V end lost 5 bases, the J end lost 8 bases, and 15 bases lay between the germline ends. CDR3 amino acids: CASSPPGFRGYTF. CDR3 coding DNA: TGTGCCAGCAGTCCGCCGGGGTTTCGGGGCTACACCTTC.

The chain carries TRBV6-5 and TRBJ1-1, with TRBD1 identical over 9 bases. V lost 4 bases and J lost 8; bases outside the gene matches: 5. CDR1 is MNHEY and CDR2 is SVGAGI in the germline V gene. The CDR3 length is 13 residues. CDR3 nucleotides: TGTGCCAGCAGTTCCTCCGGGACAGGGGAAGCTTTCTTT. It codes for CASSSSGTGEAFF.

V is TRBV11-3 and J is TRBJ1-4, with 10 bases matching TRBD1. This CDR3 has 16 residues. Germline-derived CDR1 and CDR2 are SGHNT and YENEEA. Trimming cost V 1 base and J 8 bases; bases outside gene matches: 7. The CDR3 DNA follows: TGTGCCAGCAGCTTAGGATCCGGGACAGGGGTCGAAAAACTGTTTTTT. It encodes CASSLGSGTGVEKLFF. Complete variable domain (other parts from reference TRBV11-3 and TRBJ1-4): EAGVVQSPRYKIIEKKQPVAFWCNPISGHNTLYWYLQNLGQGPELLIRYENEEAVDDSQLPKDRFSAERLKGVDSTLKIQPAELGDSAVYLCASSLGSGTGVEKLFFGSGTQLSVL.

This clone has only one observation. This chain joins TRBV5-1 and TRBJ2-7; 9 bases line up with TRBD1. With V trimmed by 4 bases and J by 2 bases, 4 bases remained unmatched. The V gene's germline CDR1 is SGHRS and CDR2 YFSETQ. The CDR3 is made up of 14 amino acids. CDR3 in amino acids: CASSPGTGTYEQYF. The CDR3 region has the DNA TGCGCCAGCAGCCCCGGGACAGGGACCTACGAGCAGTACTTC.

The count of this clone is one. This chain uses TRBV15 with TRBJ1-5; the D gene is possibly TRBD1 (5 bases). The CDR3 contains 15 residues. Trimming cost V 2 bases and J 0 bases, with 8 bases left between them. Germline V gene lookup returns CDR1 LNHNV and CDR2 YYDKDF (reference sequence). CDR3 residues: CATSRYRSSNQPQHF. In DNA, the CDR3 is TGTGCCACCAGCAGATACAGGAGTAGCAATCAGCCCCAGCATTTT.

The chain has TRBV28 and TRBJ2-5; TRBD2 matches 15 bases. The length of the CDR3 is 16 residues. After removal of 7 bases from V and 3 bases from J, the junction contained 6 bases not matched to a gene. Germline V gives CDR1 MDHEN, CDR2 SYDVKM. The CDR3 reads CASNGLAGGREETQYF. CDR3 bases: TGTGCCAGCAACGGACTAGCGGGGGGGCGGGAAGAGACCCAGTACTTC.

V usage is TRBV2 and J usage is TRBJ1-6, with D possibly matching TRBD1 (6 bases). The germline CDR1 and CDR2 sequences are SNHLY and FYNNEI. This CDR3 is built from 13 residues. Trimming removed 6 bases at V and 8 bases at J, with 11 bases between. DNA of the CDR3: TGTGCCAGCAGCATGGACAGAGATTCACCCCTCCACTTT. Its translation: CASSMDRDSPLHF.

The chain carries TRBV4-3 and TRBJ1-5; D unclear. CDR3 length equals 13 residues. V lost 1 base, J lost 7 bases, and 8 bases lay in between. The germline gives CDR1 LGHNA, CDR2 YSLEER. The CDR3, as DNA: TGCGCCAGCAGCCAAGGTCTAGACCAGCCCCAGCATTTT. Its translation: CASSQGLDQPQHF.

CDR3 in amino acids: CASSLVGAGGPSYNEQFF. The CDR3 DNA sequence: TGTGCCAGCAGCTTAGTAGGAGCGGGGGGCCCCTCCTACAATGAGCAGTTCTTC. The chain carries TRBV7-9 and TRBJ2-1; 9 nucleotides align to TRBD2. Trimming cost V 1 base and J 0 bases; bases outside gene matches: 7. CDR1 and CDR2 (germline): SEHNR, FQNEAQ (reference sequence). The CDR3 length is 18 residues.

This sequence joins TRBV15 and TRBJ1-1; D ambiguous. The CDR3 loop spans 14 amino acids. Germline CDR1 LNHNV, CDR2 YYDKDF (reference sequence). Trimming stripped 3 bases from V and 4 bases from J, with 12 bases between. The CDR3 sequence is CATSSPGRATEAFF. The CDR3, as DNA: TGTGCCACCAGCAGTCCGGGAAGGGCCACTGAAGCTTTCTTT. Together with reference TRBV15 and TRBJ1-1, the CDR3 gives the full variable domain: DAMVIQNPRYQVTQFGKPVTLSCSQTLNHNVMYWYQQKSSQAPKLLFHYYDKDFNNEADTPDNFQSRRPNTSFCFLDIRSPGLGDTAMYLCATSSPGRATEAFFGQGTRLTVV.

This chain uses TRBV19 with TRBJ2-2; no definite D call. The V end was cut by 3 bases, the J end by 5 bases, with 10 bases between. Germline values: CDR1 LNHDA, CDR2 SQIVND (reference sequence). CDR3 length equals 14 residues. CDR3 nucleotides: TGTGCCAGTAGTATTAGCCAGTTAACCGGGGAGCTGTTTTTT. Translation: CASSISQLTGELFF.

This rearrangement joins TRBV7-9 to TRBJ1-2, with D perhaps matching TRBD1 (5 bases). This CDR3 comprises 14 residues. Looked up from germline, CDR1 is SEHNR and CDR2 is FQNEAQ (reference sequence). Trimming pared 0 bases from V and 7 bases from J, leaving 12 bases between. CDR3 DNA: TGTGCCAGCAGCTTAGCGGGCAGGGCCCCTGGCTACACCTTC. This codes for CASSLAGRAPGYTF. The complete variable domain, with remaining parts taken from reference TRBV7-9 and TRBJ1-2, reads DTGVSQNPRHKITKRGQNVTFRCDPISEHNRLYWYRQTLGQGPEFLTYFQNEAQLEKSRLLSDRFSAERPKGSFSTLEIQRTEQGDSAMYLCASSLAGRAPGYTFGSGTRLTVV.

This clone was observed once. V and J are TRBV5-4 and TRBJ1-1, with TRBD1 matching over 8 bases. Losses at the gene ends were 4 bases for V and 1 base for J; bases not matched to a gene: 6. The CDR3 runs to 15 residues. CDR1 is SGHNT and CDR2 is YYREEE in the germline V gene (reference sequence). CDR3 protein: CASSPFRGRNTEAFF. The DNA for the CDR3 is TGTGCCAGCAGCCCCTTCAGGGGGCGGAACACTGAAGCTTTCTTT.

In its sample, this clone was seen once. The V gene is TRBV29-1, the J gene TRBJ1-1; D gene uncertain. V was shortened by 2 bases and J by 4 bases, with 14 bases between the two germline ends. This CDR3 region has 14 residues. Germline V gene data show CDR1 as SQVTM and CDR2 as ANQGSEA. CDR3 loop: CSVESLTGSTEAFF. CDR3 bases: TGCAGCGTTGAATCCTTGACGGGGAGCACTGAAGCTTTCTTT.